This T cell receptor beta chain emerged from a study of cytomegalovirus exposure and HLA in healthy donors. Whole-study context: An early data release held approximately 85 million unique TCRs from HLA-typed donors.

The CDR3 totals 13 residues. CDR1 and CDR2 (germline): SGHTA, FQGTGA. The V gene lost 0 bases and the J gene lost 8 bases, with 5 bases spanning the gap. Study outcomes and limitations: Associated with HLA alleles at 0.05 false discovery rate in a later analysis were around 15,000 TCR beta sequences. Highest at DRB1 and lowest at HLA-C, TCR association rates differed among HLA loci in a later analysis.

Notes on this clone: Its specificity is unknown.

At collection, donors were nominally healthy, but unrecorded immune exposures were probable. With 60 Vbeta and 13 Jbeta primers, the PCR was carried out. TCRdb keeps only in-frame clones here, not all; method: immunoSEQ multiplex PCR. The table records some 130,000 clones, over 60% of them present only once. This clonotype originated in a human donor in good health. The V call is TRBV7-3, the J call TRBJ1-6; D unclear. Specimen: PBMCs. CDR3 sequence: CASSLTADSPLHF. The CDR3 DNA is TGTGCCAGCAGCTTAACGGCGGATTCACCCCTCCACTTT.